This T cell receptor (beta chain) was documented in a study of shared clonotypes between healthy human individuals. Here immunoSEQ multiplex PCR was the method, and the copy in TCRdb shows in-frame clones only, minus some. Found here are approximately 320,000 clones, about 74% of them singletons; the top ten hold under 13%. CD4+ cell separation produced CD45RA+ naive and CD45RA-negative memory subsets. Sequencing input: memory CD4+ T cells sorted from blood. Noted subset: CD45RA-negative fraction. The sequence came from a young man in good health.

CDR3 sequence reads: CASSPGSFGQFF. In DNA form, the CDR3 reads TGTGCCAGCTCACCGGGCTCTTTTGGGCAGTTCTTC. The chain uses TRBV18 and TRBJ2-1; D unclear. The germline gives CDR1 KGHSH, CDR2 LQKENI. This CDR3 region has 12 residues. Trimming took 3 bases from V and 12 from J, leaving 12 bases between them. The variable domain in full, with the rest retrieved from reference TRBV18 and TRBJ2-1, is NAGVMQNPRHLVRRRGQEARLRCSPMKGHSHVYWYRQLPEEGLKFMVYLQKENIIDESGMPKERFSAEFPKEGPSILRIQQVVRGDSAAYFCASSPGSFGQFFGPGTRLTVL.